Here is one T cell receptor beta chain with its context. The antigen is unknown. Coverage ceases 3 residues before the CDR3 finishes, and the germline J gene fills in the end. This CDR3 comprises 12 residues. From germline, CDR1 is SNHLY and CDR2 FYNNEI. With 4 bases removed from V and 3 bases from J, the gap between germline ends came to 7 bases. Libraries were prepared by immunoSEQ multiplex PCR; TCRdb keeps only in-frame clonotypes and omits some of them. This listing includes under 40,000 clones. This entry comes from a study of T cells in women clearing cervical HPV infection. Looking at the study overall: For cases, blood was sampled a median approximately 150 days after lesion detection, interquartile range 90 to 200 days. Study-wide findings and caveats: TRBV6-7 relative abundance averaged roughly 0.1% in cases and more than 0.15% in controls.

The sequence came from a woman aged 18 to 75 with a cervical HPV16 infection that either progressed to CIN3+ or cleared (not recorded which). The sequenced sample was blood buffy coat. This rearrangement joins TRBV2 to TRBJ2-7, with D maybe TRBD1 (6 bases). CDR3 DNA (partial): TGTGCCAGCAGTGGGGACAACTACGAG. Translation gives CASSGDNYE. The entire CDR3 protein reads CASSGDNYEQYF.